This T cell receptor beta chain originates from a study of T-cell memory formation after mild COVID-19. Overall study findings and caveats: The authors did not confirm SARS-CoV-2 specificity of second-wave clones peaking day 37. Memory cells collected pre-infection included some clones that later responded, suggesting cross-reactive memory joined. The main location of contracting CD4+ clones was CM and EM, and that of contracting CD8+ clones was EMRA.

The table lists this clonotype with a few counts. Its matching antigen is unknown. After 5'RACE with constant-segment primers, TCR alpha and TCR beta cDNA libraries carrying sample barcodes and UMIs were obtained. Each CDR3 protein gets one entry after TCRdb re-called the 5' RACE reads with MiXCR. The data contain 390,000 or so distinct CDR3 sequences, about 15% of them seen just once; the ten biggest clones take up roughly 21%. This CDR3 comprises 15 residues. This sequence was found in a man aged 18-30 years who had mild COVID-19 (a few samples of this study predate the infection). Cell type and time point are not known. The chain has TRBV21-1 and TRBJ2-1; the table names TRBD1, a call not compared with the DNA. TRBV21-1 is designated a pseudogene. The specimen was PBMCs or a T cell subset sorted from them (not recorded which). As DNA, the CDR3 is TGTGCCAGCAGCAAAGGGGACAGTACCGCCAATGAGCAGTTCTTC. Its protein is CASSKGDSTANEQFF.